This TCR beta chain derives from a study of blood T cell repertoires in COVID-19. Membership in each cohort depended on participant-reported clinical history. The recovered donors of Cohort 3 showed two negative PCRs, clearance, or symptom resolution. CDR1 SSHAT and CDR2 FNYEAQ come from the germline V gene (reference sequence). The CDR3 spans 13 residues. Concerning this clone itself: Compared with germline, one end of the junction differs, possibly owing to a read error.

Libraries were prepared by immunoSEQ multiplex PCR; TCRdb keeps only in-frame clonotypes and omits some of them. The sample lists 500,000 or so clones; roughly 87% were seen once. The specimen sequenced was PBMCs or T cells enriched from blood (not recorded which). The TCR sequence derives from a woman under 30 who had recovered from COVID-19. The genes are TRBV7-7 and TRBJ2-5; TRBD1 might be the D (5 bases). The CDR3 spells CASSLGAPETQYF. CDR3 nucleotides: TGTGCTAGCAGCTTAGGGGCACCAGAGACCCAGTACTTC.